The 27 T cell receptor beta chains below were found in one sample sequenced in a study of response to subunit inactivated influenza vaccine. Using its own MiXCR run on the RT-PCR reads, TCRdb lists one record per CDR3 protein. The sample has about 540,000 distinct CDR3 sequences, around 25% seen once. The same data also went into a second study, on T cells expressing NK-cell markers. That source notes: Production of TCR beta cDNA relied on 5'RACE template switching with UMIs.

Sequencing was performed on CD4+ T cells sorted from PBMCs, taken roughly 12 days after vaccination. The receptors derive from a man aged 45 to 65 who received an inactivated influenza vaccine.

This chain joins TRBV5-5 and TRBJ2-1; 8 positions match TRBD1. The CDR3 is 17 residues long. The germline CDR1 and CDR2 sequences are SGHKS and YYEKEE (reference sequence). Trimming took 1 base from V and 2 from J; bases not matched to a gene: 8. Here the CDR3 DNA reads TGTGCCAGCAGCTTGTTGGGGACAGGACAAACCTACAATGAGCAGTTCTTC. The encoded protein is CASSLLGTGQTYNEQFF.

This clonotype turned up a few times. This sequence joins TRBV11-1 and TRBJ2-1; the match to TRBD2 covers 13 bases. Germline trimming cut 4 bases from V and 0 bases from J; bases unmatched to any gene: 6. The CDR3 runs to 18 residues. The V gene's germline CDR1 is SGHAT and CDR2 FQDESV (reference sequence). DNA for the CDR3: TGTGCCAGCAGCTCTACCCGGACTAGCGGGAGCTCCTACAATGAGCAGTTCTTC. Residues: CASSSTRTSGSSYNEQFF.

A word on this clonotype: The junction does not match germline at one end; this may be a read error. The V and J genes are TRBV7-7 and TRBJ2-3, with unresolved D. Germline V CDR1 and CDR2: SSHAT, FNYEAQ (reference sequence). The CDR3 runs 13 residues. The CDR3 protein is CASSPILRDTQYF. The CDR3 DNA sequence: TGTGCTAGCAGTCCAATTCTCCGCGATACGCAGTATTTT.

The chain couples TRBV3-1 to TRBJ2-3, with D maybe TRBD2 (6 bases). Germline CDR1 is LGHDT and CDR2 is YNNKEL (reference sequence). The CDR3 has 13 amino acids. The germline V and J ends were trimmed by 10 bases and 1 base, with 12 bases remaining between them. The CDR3 bases are TGTGCCACCGGAGGGCCCGGCACAGATACGCAGTATTTT. The encoded protein is CATGGPGTDTQYF.

This clonotype was seen only a few times. In DNA form, the CDR3 reads TGTGCCAGCAGTTCCTGGACAGTGGATAATTCACCCCTCCACTTT. Amino acids: CASSSWTVDNSPLHF. This chain connects TRBV12-3 or TRBV12-4 to TRBJ1-6, with a possible D match to TRBD1 (6 bases). CDR3 size: 15 residues. Trimming took off 4 bases at V and 5 bases at J, with 12 bases between the two ends.

The chain employs TRBV6-2 or TRBV6-3 and TRBJ2-2; TRBD2 is a possible D gene (6 bases). The V and J ends lost 4 bases and 7 bases respectively, with 22 bases between them. Germline-derived CDR1 and CDR2 are MNHEY and SVGEGT. The CDR3 length is 17 residues. CDR3 in DNA: TGTGCCAGCAGTTCCTCCCAGTATAGCCTGGGGGGCGGGGAGCTGTTTTTT. It translates to CASSSSQYSLGGGELFF.

The chain employs TRBV7-8 and TRBJ2-7; D might be TRBD1 (7 bases). The CDR3 spans 15 residues. V lost 1 base and J lost 5, with 15 bases in between. Germline V gene data show CDR1 as SGHVS and CDR2 as FQNEAQ. The CDR3 loop is CASSLGFGRGDEQYF. The CDR3 DNA reads TGTGCCAGCAGCTTAGGGTTTGGCAGGGGGGACGAGCAGTACTTC. Drawing the rest from reference TRBV7-8 and TRBJ2-7, the complete variable domain is GAGVSQSPRYKVAKRGQDVALRCDPISGHVSLFWYQQALGQGPEFLTYFQNEAQLDKSGLPSDRFFAERPEGSVSTLKIQRTQQEDSAVYLCASSLGFGRGDEQYFGPGTRLTVT.

The table lists this clonotype with a few counts. V usage is TRBV24-1 and J usage is TRBJ1-2; 8 bases align to TRBD1. This CDR3 has 14 amino acids. Per germline, CDR1 KGHDR and CDR2 SFDVKD. The ends lost 7 bases at V and 2 bases at J; junction bases unmatched: 5. This chain's CDR3 is CATSRTGLNYGYTF. CDR3 DNA: TGTGCCACCAGCAGGACAGGGTTGAACTATGGCTACACCTTC.

The chain has TRBV6-1 and TRBJ2-2, with TRBD1 matching 8 bases. The V gene's germline CDR1 is MNHNS and CDR2 SASEGT. The CDR3 extends over 17 amino acids. J lost 4 bases, V lost 7 bases, and 14 bases had no gene match. CDR3 loop: CASKIDRGTGSTGELFF. CDR3 in DNA: TGTGCCAGCAAAATCGATAGGGGGACAGGTTCCACCGGGGAGCTGTTTTTT.

In its sample, this clonotype was seen a few times. The chain links TRBV5-1 to TRBJ2-5; 7 nucleotides agree with TRBD1. Trimming removed 3 bases from V and 3 bases from J; junction bases left unmatched: 11. Germline loops: CDR1 SGHRS, CDR2 YFSETQ. CDR3 length: 16 amino acids. In DNA, the CDR3 is TGCGCCAGCAGCTACCCGACAGGGCGGGTGGAAGAGACCCAGTACTTC. Its protein is CASSYPTGRVEETQYF.

This clonotype was detected a few times. This chain uses TRBV12-3 or TRBV12-4 with TRBJ2-1, with 9 bases matching TRBD2. The CDR3 totals 17 residues. Trimming took 4 bases from V and 4 from J; bases not matched to a gene: 11. CDR3 coding DNA: TGTGCCAGCAGTTGGGAGGGAGTAGCGGGAGTGTACAATGAGCAGTTCTTC. It is translated as CASSWEGVAGVYNEQFF.

This chain joins TRBV20-1 and TRBJ2-3; 7 bases agree with TRBD2. CDR3 length: 13 residues. Germline CDR1 is DFQATT and CDR2 is SNEGSKA (reference sequence). V trimming: 6 bases; J trimming: 4 bases; junction bases outside the gene matches: 7. This CDR3 is CSARGEGPDTQYF. The CDR3 nucleotides are TGCAGTGCGCGAGGGGAGGGTCCAGATACGCAGTATTTT.

This sequence joins TRBV5-1 and TRBJ2-5; D ambiguous. The ends were cut back, 4 bases at V and 3 bases at J, with 16 bases in the middle. The CDR3 extends over 15 amino acids. The germline V gene has CDR1 SGHRS and CDR2 YFSETQ. Written as DNA, the CDR3 is TGCGCCAGCAGCCACTCGGACCGGACGAAAGAGACCCAGTACTTC. Translation gives CASSHSDRTKETQYF.

The rearrangement joins TRBV3-1 to TRBJ2-1; D is ambiguous. The CDR3 loop spans 12 amino acids. CDR1 and CDR2 (germline): LGHDT, YNNKEL (reference sequence). Trimming pared 5 bases from V and 7 bases from J, leaving 9 bases between. The CDR3 nucleotides read TGTGCCAGCAGCTCAAGTAAAAATGAGCAGTTCTTC. Translating it yields CASSSSKNEQFF.

This clonotype has just a few counts. V is TRBV12-3 or TRBV12-4 and J is TRBJ2-2; TRBD1 might be the D (6 bases). V lost 6 bases, J lost 6 bases, and 11 bases lay in between. The CDR3 is 13 amino acids. CDR3 nucleotide sequence: TGTGCCAGCAGCCCCCAGGGGTCCGGGGAGCTGTTTTTT. This codes for CASSPQGSGELFF.

The rearrangement links TRBV4-1 to TRBJ2-5; D perhaps matches TRBD1 (6 bases). V gave up 3 bases and J gave up 5 bases, with 16 bases separating them. The CDR3 runs 15 residues. Germline lookup yields CDR1 MGHRA and CDR2 YSYEKL. The CDR3 nucleotides read TGCGCCAGCAGCCAGGGGAACAGGGTCTACGAGACCCAGTACTTC. Translation: CASSQGNRVYETQYF.

The rearrangement uses TRBV7-2 and TRBJ2-2; tentative D call: TRBD1 (6 bases). Trimming cost V 4 bases and J 4 bases, with 13 bases left between them. The CDR3 has 15 amino acids. Germline CDR1 SGHTA, CDR2 FQGNSA. The chain's CDR3 is CASSYPTGSTGELFF. CDR3 sequence (DNA): TGTGCCAGCAGCTACCCCACAGGGAGCACCGGGGAGCTGTTTTTT.

This clonotype was seen only a few times. The V gene is TRBV14, the J gene TRBJ2-5, with 9 bases that match TRBD1. Germline trimming cut 4 bases from V and 5 bases from J; bases unmatched to any gene: 5. The CDR3 has 14 amino acids. Germline values: CDR1 SGHDN, CDR2 FVKESK. CDR3 DNA sequence: TGTGCCAGCAGCCGTCACAGGGGGCTGGAGACCCAGTACTTC. Translation: CASSRHRGLETQYF.

This clonotype was seen a few times. The J gene is TRBJ2-1, the V gene TRBV10-3; D unresolved. From germline, CDR1 is ENHRY and CDR2 SYGVKD. Trimming pared 3 bases from V and 7 bases from J, leaving 7 bases between. The CDR3 has 12 amino acids. This CDR3 reads CAISDLGNEQFF. The DNA of the CDR3 is TGTGCCATCAGTGATCTGGGGAATGAGCAGTTCTTC.

This chain uses TRBV28 with TRBJ2-7, with D possibly TRBD1 on 6 matching bases. This CDR3 is built from 15 residues. Germline V gives CDR1 MDHEN, CDR2 SYDVKM. Trimming shortened V by 3 bases and J by 1 base, and 13 bases separated the two germline ends. CDR3 sequence reads: CASSLQGMGSYEQYF. The CDR3 DNA sequence: TGTGCCAGCAGTTTGCAGGGGATGGGTTCCTACGAGCAGTACTTC. Looking up the rest from reference TRBV28 and TRBJ2-7 gives the full variable domain: DVKVTQSSRYLVKRTGEKVFLECVQDMDHENMFWYRQDPGLGLRLIYFSYDVKMKEKGDIPEGYSVSREKKERFSLILESASTNQTSMYLCASSLQGMGSYEQYFGPGTRLTVT.

This clonotype has more than one count but fewer than ten. The chain combines TRBV5-5 with TRBJ2-2, with 7 bases fitting TRBD2. The CDR3 loop spans 16 amino acids. V trimming: 0 bases; J trimming: 4 bases; junction bases outside the gene matches: 6. The V gene's germline CDR1 is SGHKS and CDR2 YYEKEE (reference sequence). This CDR3 reads CASSLAPIAGTGELFF. DNA for the CDR3: TGTGCCAGCAGCTTGGCCCCTATAGCGGGCACCGGGGAGCTGTTTTTT.

This clonotype was seen at least ten times. The chain employs TRBV12-3 or TRBV12-4 and TRBJ2-1, with 8 bases fitting TRBD2. V trimming: 0 bases; J trimming: 2 bases; junction bases outside the gene matches: 3. The CDR3 has 16 amino acids. The CDR3 coding sequence is TGTGCCAGCAGTTTAGCCGGGGGGGCAACCTACAATGAGCAGTTCTTC. Protein product: CASSLAGGATYNEQFF.

This clonotype was picked up a small number of times. The CDR3 sequence is CASSADHTGELFF. The CDR3 coding sequence is TGTGCCAGCAGCGCGGACCACACCGGGGAGCTGTTTTTT. The rearrangement uses TRBV2 and TRBJ2-2; D gene unclear. The CDR3 is 13 amino acids. CDR1 and CDR2 (germline): SNHLY, FYNNEI. V gave up 6 bases and J gave up 3 bases, with 8 bases separating them. Full variable domain (remainder filled in from reference TRBV2 and TRBJ2-2): EPEVTQTPSHQVTQMGQEVILRCVPISNHLYFYWYRQILGQKVEFLVSFYNNEISEKSEIFDDQFSVERPDGSNFTLKIRSTKLEDSAMYFCASSADHTGELFFGEGSRLTVL.

This clonotype came up many times. CDR3: CASSFSQSEPFF. The CDR3 bases are TGTGCCAGCAGCTTTTCACAGTCCGAACCGTTCTTC. The chain employs TRBV11-2 and TRBJ2-1; D is unclear. V dropped 3 bases and J dropped 15 bases, with 15 bases sitting between them. This CDR3 has 12 amino acids. Germline values: CDR1 SGHAT, CDR2 FQNNGV. The full variable domain, its missing parts supplied by reference TRBV11-2 and TRBJ2-1, is EAGVAQSPRYKIIEKRQSVAFWCNPISGHATLYWYQQILGQGPKLLIQFQNNGVVDDSQLPKDRFSAERLKGVDSTLKIQPAKLEDSAVYLCASSFSQSEPFFGPGTRLTVL.

The chain has TRBV5-8 and TRBJ2-5; 8 nucleotides line up with TRBD1. The CDR3 sequence is 16 residues long. Germline CDR1 SGHTS, CDR2 YDEGEE. After removal of 2 bases from V and 4 bases from J, the junction contained 10 bases not matched to a gene. Here the CDR3 DNA reads TGTGCCAGCAGCTTAACAGGGGGATCGACTCGAGAGACCCAGTACTTC. Protein sequence: CASSLTGGSTRETQYF.

This clonotype was counted between two and nine times. The genes are TRBV20-1 and TRBJ1-5, with D tentatively TRBD1 (6 bases). This CDR3 is 14 amino acids long. Germline V CDR1 and CDR2: DFQATT, SNEGSKA (reference sequence). The germline V and J ends were trimmed by 2 bases and 7 bases, with 15 bases remaining between them. CDR3 nucleotide sequence: TGCAGTGCTAGACAGGGGACGGGCGGGCAGCCCCAGCATTTT. This encodes CSARQGTGGQPQHF.

The chain uses TRBV12-3 or TRBV12-4 and TRBJ2-6; perhaps TRBD2 as D (5 bases). The CDR3 is 13 residues long. Trimming stripped 7 bases from V and 1 base from J, with 5 bases between. CDR3 amino acids: CASKRSGANVLTF. DNA for the CDR3: TGTGCCAGCAAGCGGTCTGGGGCCAACGTCCTGACTTTC.